This TCR beta chain was identified during a study of Graves' ophthalmopathy and Graves' hyperthyroidism. The TCR beta CDR3 regions underwent amplification from RNA transcripts. Second-round multiplex PCR came after a first-round RT-PCR that employed HTBI primers. MiXCR, run by TCRdb on the multiplex PCR reads, gives a single entry per CDR3 protein. Among about 740,000 distinct CDR3 sequences listed, 40% were seen once. None of the included patients had other autoimmune diseases, uncontrolled infections, pregnancy or lactation, as these led to exclusion. An approximately 10 ml volume of fresh peripheral blood provided the PBMCs. In germline, CDR1 is SGHTA, CDR2 FQGNSA. Between the trimmed V and J ends, which lost 4 bases and 2 bases, there was a span of 11 bases. The CDR3 spans 14 residues. The study's findings and limits: The study's model predicted ophthalmopathy progression at 70.59% sensitivity and approximately 72% specificity.

As regards this clonotype: Its antigen remains unidentified. This could be a read error, since a much larger clone is one nucleotide away.

Sequencing used peripheral blood. The TCR sequence derives from an adult man with Graves' ophthalmopathy. The V call is TRBV7-2, the J call TRBJ1-1, with TRBD1 as a possible D gene (5 bases). The CDR3 region is CASSYGAGNTEAFF. Written as DNA, the CDR3 is TGTGCCAGCAGCTACGGGGCGGGAAACACTGAAGCTTTCTTT.